This T cell receptor (beta chain) was sequenced during a study of shared clonotypes between healthy human individuals. In the case of this clone: The antigen remains undetermined.

Study results and caveats: Investigators expected sequencing depth to affect clonotype sharing among donors.

Using immunoSEQ multiplex PCR, the repertoire was profiled, and TCRdb retains in-frame clones only, with some absent. This table has some 500,000 clones, around 95% appearing once. This receptor was obtained from a young woman in good health. What was sequenced was naive CD4+ T cells sorted from blood. Subset specified: CD45RA+ positively selected.

The DNA of the CDR3 is TGTGCCAGCAGCTCCAACAGGGGATTTGAGACCCAGTACTTC. This sequence encodes CASSSNRGFETQYF. The chain employs TRBV7-8 and TRBJ2-5, with 7 bases identical to TRBD1. Losses at the gene ends were 4 bases for V and 5 bases for J; bases not matched to a gene: 7. The CDR3 contains 14 residues. The V gene's germline CDR1 is SGHVS and CDR2 FQNEAQ.